What follows are 26 T cell receptor beta chains derived from one specimen sequenced in a study of OX40 agonist ivuxolimab in advanced cancers. The method was the immunoSEQ multiplex PCR assay. TCRdb retrieved this table from immuneACCESS and kept in-frame rearrangements only. Not all clones are present; in checked studies, unresolved V genes account for under half, and no reason is known for the remainder. Present in this sample are tens of thousands of clones, around nine tenths of which were seen just once. The top ten hold roughly 0.38% of the sample. Source: CD4+ or CD8+ T cells sorted from blood, taken in a trial of the OX40 agonist ivuxolimab. These receptors were obtained from an adult with an advanced solid tumor such as melanoma, head and neck, liver or kidney cancer.

The chain is built from TRBV7-8 and TRBJ2-4, with 8 bases that match TRBD1. V lost 6 bases and J lost 8; bases outside the gene matches: 9. Germline V lookup: CDR1 SGHVS, CDR2 FQNEAQ. This CDR3 has 14 amino acids. CDR3 sequence reads: CASSTDRARDIQYF. The CDR3 region has the DNA TGTGCCAGCAGTACGGACAGGGCCAGGGACATTCAGTACTTC.

This chain uses TRBV5-8 with TRBJ2-3; D unresolved. This CDR3 comprises 14 residues. The germline V gene has CDR1 SGHTS and CDR2 YDEGEE. V lost 2 bases and J 2 bases, leaving 9 bases between the germline ends. The CDR3 region is CASSFMGFTDTQYF. In DNA, the CDR3 is TGTGCCAGCAGCTTTATGGGGTTCACAGATACGCAGTATTTT.

This clone was counted a single time. The chain joins TRBV2 to TRBJ2-5; D is ambiguous. The ends were cut back, 7 bases at V and 5 bases at J, with 8 bases in the middle. Looked up from germline, CDR1 is SNHLY and CDR2 is FYNNEI. The length of the CDR3 is 11 residues. CDR3 nucleotide sequence: TGTGCCAGCACCCTCGGGGAGACCCAGTACTTC. This gives the protein CASTLGETQYF.

This clone came up a few times. The rearrangement links TRBV5-4 to TRBJ1-1; D may be TRBD1 (5 bases). V was clipped by 4 bases and J by 0 bases, with 10 bases between them. Germline V gene data show CDR1 as SGHNT and CDR2 as YYREEE (reference sequence). The CDR3 covers 14 residues. The CDR3 nucleotides read TGTGCCAGCAGCGTGGGACTTATGAACACTGAAGCTTTCTTT. Its translation is CASSVGLMNTEAFF.

This chain joins TRBV9 and TRBJ2-3; 7 bases fit TRBD2. Germline V gene sequence: CDR1 SGDLS, CDR2 YYNGEE. The CDR3 extends over 14 amino acids. Germline trimming cut 3 bases from V and 2 bases from J; bases unmatched to any gene: 3. The CDR3 protein is CASSGTRATDTQYF. The CDR3 nucleotides read TGTGCCAGCAGCGGGACTAGGGCCACAGATACGCAGTATTTT.

The V and J genes are TRBV18 and TRBJ2-3; D is unclear. CDR3 length: 12 residues. Per germline, CDR1 KGHSH and CDR2 LQKENI. The germline V and J ends were trimmed by 6 bases and 0 bases, with 4 bases remaining between them. CDR3 amino acids: CASSLSTDTQYF. The CDR3 bases are TGTGCCAGCTCCCTAAGCACAGATACGCAGTATTTT.

This chain connects TRBV11-3 to TRBJ2-1, with 8 bases identical to TRBD1. The germline CDR1 and CDR2 sequences are SGHNT and YENEEA. The CDR3 has 18 residues. J was trimmed by 0 bases and V by 5 bases; bases with no gene match: 12. The CDR3 DNA reads TGTGCCAGCAGCCCCTTTAGGGCAGGGGGCGGCTCCTACAATGAGCAGTTCTTC. This gives the protein CASSPFRAGGGSYNEQFF.

This clone is a singleton in its sample. The chain combines TRBV7-4 with TRBJ2-4, with unresolved D. Germline V gene data show CDR1 as SGHVT and CDR2 as SQSDAQ. This CDR3 spans 13 amino acids. V lost 7 bases, J lost 0 bases, and 7 bases lay in between. CDR3 protein: CASIALAKNIQYF. Written as DNA, the CDR3 is TGTGCCAGCATCGCGCTAGCCAAAAACATTCAGTACTTC.

The genes are TRBV18 and TRBJ1-1; 9 bases agree with TRBD1. This CDR3 comprises 15 residues. With V trimmed by 3 bases and J by 4 bases, 6 bases remained unmatched. Germline V gene lookup returns CDR1 KGHSH and CDR2 LQKENI. The CDR3 is CASSPGTGSVTEAFF. The DNA of the CDR3 is TGTGCCAGCTCACCCGGGACAGGGAGCGTCACTGAAGCTTTCTTT.

The rearrangement links TRBV7-9 to TRBJ2-3; tentative D call: TRBD1 (6 bases). V was trimmed by 5 bases and J by 6 bases, leaving 15 bases between them. From germline, CDR1 is SEHNR and CDR2 FQNEAQ (reference sequence). The CDR3 totals 14 residues. CDR3 nucleotides: TGTGCCAGCAGCGCAACAGGGACCGACGATACGCAGTATTTT. Its protein is CASSATGTDDTQYF.

A remark on this clone: The sample contains more than one DNA sequence encoding this CDR3. The CDR3 here is CASSRQGGSYEQYF. CDR3 nucleotides: TGTGCCAGCAGTAGGCAGGGGGGATCCTACGAGCAGTACTTC. The genes are TRBV27 and TRBJ2-7; a possible D gene is TRBD1 (7 bases). V shed 5 bases and J shed 1 base, with 12 bases lying between them. CDR1 is MNHEY and CDR2 is SMNVEV in the germline V gene (reference sequence). This CDR3 comprises 14 residues.

The DNA for the CDR3 is TGCGCCAGCAGCCAAGAGAGAACAGGGAACACTGAAGCTTTCTTT. Amino acids: CASSQERTGNTEAFF. The chain links TRBV4-1 to TRBJ1-1, with a possible D match to TRBD1 (5 bases). V lost 0 bases, J lost 1 base, and 9 bases lay in between. This CDR3 spans 15 amino acids. CDR1 MGHRA and CDR2 YSYEKL come from the germline V gene.

V and J are TRBV7-6 and TRBJ1-1; D unclear. The CDR3 loop spans 14 amino acids. Germline V CDR1 and CDR2: SGHVS, FNYEAQ. V lost 1 base and J lost 1, with 7 bases in between. The CDR3 spells CASSLGHTNTEAFF. CDR3 nucleotides: TGTGCCAGCAGCTTAGGCCATACGAACACTGAAGCTTTCTTT.

This chain uses TRBV6-5 with TRBJ1-1; D gene ambiguous. The CDR3 is 13 residues long. Germline loops: CDR1 MNHEY, CDR2 SVGAGI. Trimming left V 7 bases short and J 1 base short, with 10 bases between. CDR3 coding DNA: TGTGCCAGCACCAGAGCCGGGAACACTGAAGCTTTCTTT. Protein sequence: CASTRAGNTEAFF.

The chain links TRBV19 to TRBJ2-7; D gene uncertain. V shed 4 bases and J shed 4 bases, with 17 bases lying between them. Per germline, CDR1 LNHDA and CDR2 SQIVND (reference sequence). The CDR3 runs to 15 residues. CDR3 nucleotides: TGTGCCAGTAGTACCTCGAATAAGGCCCATTACGAGCAGTACTTC. Translating it yields CASSTSNKAHYEQYF.

The V gene is TRBV11-2, the J gene TRBJ2-3; D is uncertain. V shed 0 bases and J shed 9 bases, with 7 bases lying between them. The CDR3 length is 12 residues. Germline assignment: CDR1 SGHAT and CDR2 FQNNGV. The CDR3 here is CASSLDSSTQYF. CDR3 nucleotides: TGTGCCAGCAGCTTAGACTCAAGCACGCAGTATTTT.

CDR3 residues: CASSYSGGGGYTF. CDR3 in DNA: TGTGCCAGCAGTTACTCGGGGGGCGGCGGCTACACCTTC. The chain recombines TRBV6-6 with TRBJ1-2, with D perhaps TRBD1 (6 bases). With 0 bases removed from V and 8 bases from J, the gap between germline ends came to 10 bases. The CDR3 is 13 residues long. Germline-derived CDR1 and CDR2 are MNHNY and SVGAGI (reference sequence).

V and J are TRBV12-5 and TRBJ2-1; unclear D gene. Germline V gives CDR1 LGHNT, CDR2 FRNRAP. Trimming left V 6 bases short and J 4 bases short, with 1 base between. CDR3 length: 10 amino acids. The CDR3 DNA sequence: TGTGCTAGTGGGTACAATGAGCAGTTCTTC. It specifies CASGYNEQFF.

The chain carries TRBV5-4 and TRBJ2-1; D ambiguous. This CDR3 is built from 16 residues. V was trimmed by 4 bases and J by 0 bases, leaving 14 bases between them. Germline CDR1 and CDR2: SGHNT and YYREEE (reference sequence). This chain's CDR3 is CASSPNRLGSYNEQFF. The CDR3 region has the DNA TGTGCCAGCAGCCCGAACCGCCTCGGCTCCTACAATGAGCAGTTCTTC.

In this sample, this clone turned up once. The CDR3 spells CASSPPLADLNNEQFF. CDR3 nucleotides: TGTGCCAGCTCACCACCCTTAGCGGACCTAAACAATGAGCAGTTCTTC. The J gene is TRBJ2-1, the V gene TRBV18, with D possibly being TRBD2 (6 bases). The CDR3 runs 16 residues. In germline, CDR1 is KGHSH, CDR2 LQKENI. V gave up 0 bases and J gave up 5 bases, with 14 bases separating them.

The chain recombines TRBV18 with TRBJ1-1; D unclear. Germline V CDR1 and CDR2: KGHSH, LQKENI. The CDR3 spans 12 residues. V lost 5 bases to trimming and J lost 4 bases, with 8 bases between them. Here the CDR3 reads CASSKVSTEAFF. As DNA, the CDR3 is TGTGCCAGCTCAAAGGTCAGCACTGAAGCTTTCTTT.

The CDR3 DNA follows: TGCGCCAGCAGCTTGGAAGGGGGGGCCGAGACCCAGTACTTC. This translates into CASSLEGGAETQYF. V gene TRBV5-1 combines with J gene TRBJ2-5; a weak D match, TRBD2 (7 bases). With 0 bases removed from V and 5 bases from J, the gap between germline ends came to 11 bases. This CDR3 is 14 amino acids long. Per the germline V gene, CDR1 is SGHRS and CDR2 is YFSETQ.

V and J are TRBV6-5 and TRBJ2-6; D unresolved. Germline CDR1 is MNHEY and CDR2 is SVGAGI. The CDR3 runs 13 residues. Trimming stripped 6 bases from V and 2 bases from J, with 5 bases between. The chain's CDR3 is CASRPAGANVLTF. The CDR3 nucleotides are TGTGCCAGCAGACCGGCTGGGGCCAACGTCCTGACTTTC.

The CDR3 bases are TGTGCCAGCAGCGGGGGGGGACAGCGGACTGAAGCTTTCTTT. It codes for CASSGGGQRTEAFF. The V call is TRBV5-8, the J call TRBJ1-1; 7 nucleotides agree with TRBD1. This CDR3 contains 14 residues. The germline V gene encodes CDR1 SGHTS and CDR2 YDEGEE. Trimming removed 4 bases from V and 5 bases from J; junction bases left unmatched: 8. Full variable domain (outside the CDR3, taken from reference TRBV5-8 and TRBJ1-1): EAGVTQSPTHLIKTRGQQATLRCSPISGHTSVYWYQQALGLGLQFLLWYDEGEERNRGNFPPRFSGRQFPNYSSELNVNALELEDSALYLCASSGGGQRTEAFFGQGTRLTVV.

The chain employs TRBV6-1 and TRBJ2-1; TRBD1 aligns across 8 bases. The junction had 6 bases not matched to a gene; V was cut back by 7 bases and J by 1 base. The length of the CDR3 is 15 residues. Looked up from germline, CDR1 is MNHNS and CDR2 is SASEGT. DNA of the CDR3: TGTGCCAGCACCCGGACAGGGAAGTCCTACAATGAGCAGTTCTTC. It is translated as CASTRTGKSYNEQFF.

CDR3 in DNA: TGTGCCAGCAGTGTTACAGAGAACACCGGGGAGCTGTTTTTT. This encodes CASSVTENTGELFF. The chain employs TRBV25-1 and TRBJ2-2; unclear D gene. The germline gives CDR1 MGHDK, CDR2 SYGVNS. Trimming cost V 4 bases and J 1 base, with 7 bases left between them. The CDR3 has 14 amino acids. Using reference TRBV25-1 and TRBJ2-2 for the parts outside the CDR3, the full variable domain is EADIYQTPRYLVIGTGKKITLECSQTMGHDKMYWYQQDPGMELHLIHYSYGVNSTEKGDLSSESTVSRIRTEHFPLTLESARPSHTSQYLCASSVTENTGELFFGEGSRLTVL.